Each of the 10 T cell receptor beta chains below was sequenced from the same sample in a study of blood T cells in healthy people across ages. The use of a sample-barcoded 5' primer and a J-beta primer mix characterized a second PCR of about 7 to 12 cycles. One entry per CDR3 protein, called by TCRdb with MiXCR from the 5' RACE reads. Here the sample spans about 1.7 million distinct CDR3 sequences, 28% being singletons. Input material: blood. These receptor sequences come from a woman in her 30s in good health.

This sequence joins TRBV18 and TRBJ2-2, with D hard to call. Trimming removed 6 bases at V and 0 bases at J, with 11 bases between. The CDR3 is made up of 15 amino acids. CDR1 is KGHSH and CDR2 is LQKENI in the germline V gene. CDR3 in amino acids: CASSNLQANTGELFF. As DNA, the CDR3 is TGTGCCAGCTCGAACCTACAAGCGAACACCGGGGAGCTGTTTTTT. The variable domain in full, completed from reference TRBV18 and TRBJ2-2, reads NAGVMQNPRHLVRRRGQEARLRCSPMKGHSHVYWYRQLPEEGLKFMVYLQKENIIDESGMPKERFSAEFPKEGPSILRIQQVVRGDSAAYFCASSNLQANTGELFFGEGSRLTVL.

This clonotype appeared a few times. This rearrangement joins TRBV6-6 to TRBJ2-3, with 10 bases matching TRBD2. The germline V gene encodes CDR1 MNHNY and CDR2 SVGAGI (reference sequence). CDR3 length equals 16 residues. Trimming removed 4 bases from V and 6 bases from J; junction bases left unmatched: 10. This chain's CDR3 is CASSSGLAAPPDTQYF. The CDR3 bases are TGTGCCAGCAGTTCCGGACTAGCGGCCCCACCGGATACGCAGTATTTT.

This clonotype was observed a few times. The chain joins TRBV10-2 to TRBJ1-6; 7 bases match TRBD1. Germline lookup yields CDR1 WSHSY and CDR2 SAAADI. CDR3 length: 15 amino acids. Trimming at V came to 2 bases and at J to 6 bases, leaving 4 bases not matched to a gene. CDR3 loop: CASSEQGQSNSPLHF. The CDR3 DNA reads as TGCGCCAGCAGTGAGCAGGGACAGAGTAATTCACCCCTCCACTTT.

In its sample, this clonotype was seen a few times. The CDR3 sequence: CSARGFASEQYF. In DNA form, the CDR3 reads TGCAGTGCTAGAGGGTTCGCCTCTGAGCAGTACTTC. The rearrangement uses TRBV20-1 and TRBJ2-7; the D is unclear. Germline V gene sequence: CDR1 DFQATT, CDR2 SNEGSKA (reference sequence). V lost 1 base to trimming and J lost 7 bases, with 11 bases between them. This CDR3 contains 12 residues.

This clonotype has a single count. The chain employs TRBV12-3 or TRBV12-4 and TRBJ2-1; tentative D call: TRBD1 (6 bases). V shed 4 bases and J shed 7 bases, with 17 bases lying between them. This CDR3 comprises 15 residues. CDR3: CASSSGVQSRNEQFF. CDR3 in DNA: TGTGCCAGCAGTTCAGGGGTACAAAGCAGGAATGAGCAGTTCTTC.

As to this clonotype: A read error may produce the germline difference seen at one junction end. CDR3: CASSDRKNYDYTF. CDR3 nucleotides: TGTGCCAGCAGTGACAGAAAAAACTATGACTACACCTTC. The V and J genes are TRBV6-6 and TRBJ1-2; weak D call: TRBD1 (5 bases). The CDR3 length is 13 residues. Germline loops: CDR1 MNHNY, CDR2 SVGAGI (reference sequence).

This clonotype has a single count. This chain joins TRBV7-2 and TRBJ1-4; D gene uncertain. The CDR3 consists of 16 residues. The ends were cut back, 5 bases at V and 0 bases at J, with 13 bases in the middle. The germline CDR1 and CDR2 sequences are SGHTA and FQGNSA. CDR3 nucleotides: TGTGCCAGCAGCCCTCGTCCGGCTGCAACTAATGAAAAACTGTTTTTT. Its translation is CASSPRPAATNEKLFF.

The V call is TRBV29-1, the J call TRBJ2-3, with unresolved D. The CDR3 sequence is 12 residues long. Per the germline V gene, CDR1 is SQVTM and CDR2 is ANQGSEA. Trimming took 4 bases from V and 2 from J, leaving 7 bases between them. The CDR3 nucleotides read TGCAGCGTTGTCGAGGACACAGATACGCAGTATTTT. Translated: CSVVEDTDTQYF.

This clonotype was counted a few times. This chain uses TRBV27 with TRBJ2-7; 9 bases are shared with TRBD1. Losses at the gene ends were 6 bases for V and 3 bases for J; bases not matched to a gene: 9. CDR1 and CDR2 from the germline V gene are MNHEY and SMNVEV (reference sequence). This CDR3 spans 15 amino acids. In nucleotides, the CDR3 is TGTGCCAGCAGCTCCCGGACAGGGGAATACTACGAGCAGTACTTC. Residues: CASSSRTGEYYEQYF.

This clonotype was seen more than once but under ten times. This chain joins TRBV7-2 and TRBJ2-5, with 8 bases aligning to TRBD1. Losses at the gene ends were 0 bases for V and 1 base for J; bases not matched to a gene: 4. The length of the CDR3 is 16 residues. CDR1 SGHTA and CDR2 FQGNSA come from the germline V gene. The CDR3 region has the DNA TGTGCCAGCAGCTTAGCGGACAGGGACGGCCAAGAGACCCAGTACTTC. Translation gives CASSLADRDGQETQYF. Combining the CDR3 with reference TRBV7-2 and TRBJ2-5 gives the whole variable domain GAGVSQSPSNKVTEKGKDVELRCDPISGHTALYWYRQSLGQGLEFLIYFQGNSAPDKSGLPSDRFSAERTGGSVSTLTIQRTQQEDSAVYLCASSLADRDGQETQYFGPGTRLLVL.